The 13 T cell receptor beta chains in this list originate from one sample, sequenced in a study of OX40 agonist ivuxolimab in advanced cancers. The protocol was immunoSEQ multiplex PCR, while the TCRdb copy is restricted to in-frame clones and leaves out a portion. In the table there are tens of thousands of clones, 83% of which are singletons. The source was CD4+ or CD8+ T cells sorted from blood, collected in a trial of the OX40 agonist ivuxolimab. These receptors came from an adult with an advanced solid tumor such as melanoma, head and neck, liver or kidney cancer.

The gene calls are TRBV4-1 and TRBJ1-1; D possibly corresponds to TRBD1 (5 bases). The CDR3 is 14 residues long. Germline lookup yields CDR1 MGHRA and CDR2 YSYEKL. V was pared by 5 bases and J by 3 bases, with 13 bases between. The CDR3 spells CASSDPRVYTEAFF. CDR3 bases: TGCGCCAGCAGCGACCCCAGGGTTTACACTGAAGCTTTCTTT.

The V and J genes are TRBV27 and TRBJ2-7; the match to TRBD2 covers 8 bases. Germline CDR1 is MNHEY and CDR2 is SMNVEV (reference sequence). V trimming: 6 bases; J trimming: 9 bases; junction bases outside the gene matches: 10. The CDR3 loop spans 13 amino acids. The CDR3 sequence is CASRPGGDKGQYF. In DNA, the CDR3 is TGTGCCAGCAGACCCGGGGGGGATAAGGGGCAGTACTTC.

This chain links TRBV15 with TRBJ1-5, with D uncertain. Germline V gives CDR1 LNHNV, CDR2 YYDKDF (reference sequence). The CDR3 loop spans 17 amino acids. The ends were cut back, 0 bases at V and 3 bases at J, with 15 bases in the middle. The CDR3 nucleotides read TGTGCCACCAGCAGAGAGGCCGGGTCCCCCAACAATCAGCCCCAGCATTTT. Protein product: CATSREAGSPNNQPQHF. The entire variable domain, with the rest obtained from reference TRBV15 and TRBJ1-5, is as follows: DAMVIQNPRYQVTQFGKPVTLSCSQTLNHNVMYWYQQKSSQAPKLLFHYYDKDFNNEADTPDNFQSRRPNTSFCFLDIRSPGLGDTAMYLCATSREAGSPNNQPQHFGDGTRLSIL.

The V gene is TRBV7-9, the J gene TRBJ2-7; D is uncertain. With 1 base removed from V and 3 bases from J, the gap between germline ends came to 10 bases. The CDR3 has 14 amino acids. Germline values: CDR1 SEHNR, CDR2 FQNEAQ (reference sequence). This CDR3 reads CASSLVGTVYEQYF. CDR3 sequence (DNA): TGTGCCAGCAGCTTAGTTGGAACAGTCTACGAGCAGTACTTC.

The V call is TRBV10-2, the J call TRBJ2-2; 7 bases map to TRBD1. CDR1 WSHSY and CDR2 SAAADI come from the germline V gene. With V trimmed by 6 bases and J by 5 bases, 9 bases remained unmatched. The CDR3 is made up of 15 amino acids. The CDR3 region has the DNA TGCGCCAGCAGGAACCGGGACAGAGGGACCGGGGAGCTGTTTTTT. Its protein product is CASRNRDRGTGELFF.

The chain combines TRBV6-5 with TRBJ2-5, with TRBD1 as a possible D gene (5 bases). V dropped 1 base and J dropped 3 bases, with 9 bases sitting between them. The CDR3 is 14 residues long. Germline CDR1 is MNHEY and CDR2 is SVGAGI. The CDR3 sequence is CASSYYRTEETQYF. The CDR3 DNA follows: TGTGCCAGCAGTTACTACAGGACCGAAGAGACCCAGTACTTC.

This chain uses TRBV4-3 with TRBJ2-2, with a tentative D call TRBD2 (6 bases). The germline gives CDR1 LGHNA, CDR2 YSLEER. There are 18 residues in the CDR3. The germline V and J ends were trimmed by 6 bases and 0 bases, with 20 bases remaining between them. This CDR3 is CASSRLVYSRTNTGELFF. The DNA for the CDR3 is TGCGCCAGCAGTCGACTAGTATATTCCAGAACGAACACCGGGGAGCTGTTTTTT.

The rearrangement joins TRBV10-1 to TRBJ2-5; no clear D gene. Germline V gives CDR1 WNHNN, CDR2 SYGVQD (reference sequence). The CDR3 has 13 amino acids. Deletions cut 2 bases from V and 2 bases from J, with 6 bases between. This chain's CDR3 is CASSENGQETQYF. The CDR3 nucleotides read TGCGCCAGCAGTGAGAACGGACAAGAGACCCAGTACTTC.

The chain links TRBV5-6 to TRBJ2-1, with D maybe TRBD2 (6 bases). Trimming left V 0 bases short and J 3 bases short, with 10 bases between. This CDR3 comprises 15 residues. Germline loops: CDR1 SGHDT, CDR2 YYEEEE. CDR3 residues: CASSLEAGFYNEQFF. The CDR3 DNA reads as TGTGCCAGCAGCTTGGAGGCGGGGTTCTACAATGAGCAGTTCTTC. The full variable domain, its missing parts supplied by reference TRBV5-6 and TRBJ2-1, is DAGVTQSPTHLIKTRGQQVTLRCSPKSGHDTVSWYQQALGQGPQFIFQYYEEEERQRGNFPDRFSGHQFPNYSSELNVNALLLGDSALYLCASSLEAGFYNEQFFGPGTRLTVL.

This clone was seen a few times. The chain is built from TRBV19 and TRBJ1-1, with 12 positions matching TRBD1. The germline V gene encodes CDR1 LNHDA and CDR2 SQIVND (reference sequence). With V trimmed by 8 bases and J by 4 bases, 2 bases remained unmatched. This CDR3 is 13 amino acids long. The CDR3 is CASGTGGFTEAFF. In DNA, the CDR3 is TGTGCCAGTGGGACAGGGGGCTTCACTGAAGCTTTCTTT. Together with reference TRBV19 and TRBJ1-1, the CDR3 gives the full variable domain: DGGITQSPKYLFRKEGQNVTLSCEQNLNHDAMYWYRQDPGQGLRLIYYSQIVNDFQKGDIAEGYSVSREKKESFPLTVTSAQKNPTAFYLCASGTGGFTEAFFGQGTRLTVV.

V gene TRBV7-2 combines with J gene TRBJ1-1, with 8 bases aligning to TRBD1. The V segment lost 5 bases and the J segment 4 bases; nucleotides outside the gene matches: 9. The germline gives CDR1 SGHTA, CDR2 FQGNSA. The length of the CDR3 is 15 residues. CDR3 DNA: TGTGCCAGCAGCGCAGACAGGGGCATGGGCACTGAAGCTTTCTTT. Encoded protein: CASSADRGMGTEAFF.

The chain combines TRBV7-9 with TRBJ2-3; TRBD2 aligns across 10 bases. V was pared by 5 bases and J by 2 bases, with 7 bases of the junction left unmatched. The germline V gene has CDR1 SEHNR and CDR2 FQNEAQ (reference sequence). There are 16 residues in the CDR3. CDR3 amino acids: CASSVGTSAITDTQYF. CDR3 in DNA: TGTGCCAGCAGCGTCGGGACTAGCGCGATCACAGATACGCAGTATTTT. Filled out from reference TRBV7-9 and TRBJ2-3, the complete variable domain reads DTGVSQNPRHKITKRGQNVTFRCDPISEHNRLYWYRQTLGQGPEFLTYFQNEAQLEKSRLLSDRFSAERPKGSFSTLEIQRTEQGDSAMYLCASSVGTSAITDTQYFGPGTRLTVL.

This chain uses TRBV11-2 with TRBJ1-1; possible D gene TRBD1, 5 bases. With 2 bases removed from V and 3 bases from J, the gap between germline ends came to 13 bases. The CDR3 runs to 15 residues. The V gene's germline CDR1 is SGHAT and CDR2 FQNNGV. CDR3 nucleotides: TGTGCCAGCAGCTTATTCGGGGGGGTGGACACTGAAGCTTTCTTT. Protein: CASSLFGGVDTEAFF.